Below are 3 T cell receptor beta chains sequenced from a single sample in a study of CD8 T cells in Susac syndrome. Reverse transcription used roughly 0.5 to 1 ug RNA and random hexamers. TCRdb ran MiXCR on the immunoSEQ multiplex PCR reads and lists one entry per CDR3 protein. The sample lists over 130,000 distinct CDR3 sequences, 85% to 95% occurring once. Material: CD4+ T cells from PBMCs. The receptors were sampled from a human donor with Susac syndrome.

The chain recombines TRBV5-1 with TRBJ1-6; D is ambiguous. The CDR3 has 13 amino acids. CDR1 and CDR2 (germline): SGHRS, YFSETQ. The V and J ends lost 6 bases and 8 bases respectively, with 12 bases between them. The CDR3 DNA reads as TGCGCCAGCACCTTACCACCTTATTCACCCCTCCACTTT. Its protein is CASTLPPYSPLHF.

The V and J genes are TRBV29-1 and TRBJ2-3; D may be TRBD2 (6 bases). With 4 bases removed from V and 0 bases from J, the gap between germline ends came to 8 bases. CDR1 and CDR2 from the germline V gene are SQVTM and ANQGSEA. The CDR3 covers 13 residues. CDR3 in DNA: TGCAGCGTTGCGGCGGGGAGCACAGATACGCAGTATTTT. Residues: CSVAAGSTDTQYF.

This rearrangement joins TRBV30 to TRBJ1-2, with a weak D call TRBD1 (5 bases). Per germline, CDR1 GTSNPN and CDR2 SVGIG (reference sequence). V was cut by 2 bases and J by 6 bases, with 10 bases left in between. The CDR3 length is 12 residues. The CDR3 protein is CAWSPWGDGYTF. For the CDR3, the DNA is TGTGCCTGGAGTCCTTGGGGCGATGGCTACACCTTC.